At least ten counts were recorded for the clone carrying this TCR beta chain. This specimen comes from a study of identical twins. TCRdb reprocessed the 5' RACE reads with MiXCR, giving one entry per CDR3 protein. The repertoire holds some 250,000 distinct CDR3 sequences, with over 5.5% as singletons. The V end lost 7 bases, the J end lost 8 bases, and 11 bases lay between the germline ends. This CDR3 has 11 amino acids. Germline V gene data show CDR1 as SEHNR and CDR2 as FQNEAQ (reference sequence). Each donor was a healthy Caucasian. The sample was also reused in another study, on T cells expressing NK-cell markers. That source notes: TCR beta repertoires came from sorted CD3+CD56+NKG2C+, CD3+CD56+NKG2C- and CD3+CD56-NKG2C+ T cells. Also leading the CD3+CD56-NKG2C+ fraction in several donors were these clonotypes.

The sequence was collected from a woman younger than 30 in good health. The sample taken for sequencing was CD8+ T cells sorted from blood. This rearrangement joins TRBV7-9 to TRBJ1-1; TRBD1 is a possible D gene (5 bases). DNA of the CDR3: TGTGCCAGCACCCGCGGGGGAGAAGCTTTCTTT. Translation: CASTRGGEAFF.